This note documents a single T cell receptor (beta chain) sequence. Its antigen is undetermined. The data were produced by immunoSEQ multiplex PCR, yet TCRdb's version contains in-frame clones alone and is incomplete. Of more than 7,500 clones in the sample, 85% to 90% were seen once. V lost 0 bases to trimming and J lost 3 bases; unmatched junction nucleotides: 4. Per germline, CDR1 LNHDA and CDR2 SQIVND (reference sequence). This CDR3 region has 15 residues. These data originate in a study of chemoradiotherapy in HPV16-positive cancers. Study-level findings and limits: Functional assays defining HPV-specific T cells used only a couple of HPV16-positive patients. HPV-responsive T-cell expansion during chemoradiotherapy was linked to improved recurrence-free survival in HPV16-positive patients. Candidate HPV-specific clones and E7-related TCR motifs grew in tumor during treatment.

The chain combines TRBV19 with TRBJ1-2; 7 bases map to TRBD1. The sequenced sample was blood, obtained from a patient who underwent chemoradiotherapy. This receptor was identified in a human donor with HPV-associated anogenital cancer. CDR3 nucleotides: TGTGCCAGTAGTATAGATCAGGACAGGCACTATGGCTACACCTTC. It encodes CASSIDQDRHYGYTF.